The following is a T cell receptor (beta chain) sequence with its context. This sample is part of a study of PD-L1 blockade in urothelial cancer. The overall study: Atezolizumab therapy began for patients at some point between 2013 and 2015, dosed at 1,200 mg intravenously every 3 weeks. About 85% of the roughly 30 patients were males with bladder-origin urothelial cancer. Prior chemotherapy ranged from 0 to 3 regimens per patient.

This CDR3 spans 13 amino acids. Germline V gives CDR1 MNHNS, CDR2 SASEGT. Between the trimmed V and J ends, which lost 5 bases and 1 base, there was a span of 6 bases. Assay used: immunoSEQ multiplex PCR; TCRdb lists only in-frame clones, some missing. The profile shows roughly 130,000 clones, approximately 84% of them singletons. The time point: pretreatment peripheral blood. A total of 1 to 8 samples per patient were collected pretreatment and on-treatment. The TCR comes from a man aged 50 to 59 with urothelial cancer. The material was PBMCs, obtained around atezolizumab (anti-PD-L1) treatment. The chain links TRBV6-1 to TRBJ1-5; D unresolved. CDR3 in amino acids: CASSKQSNQPQHF. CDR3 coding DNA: TGTGCCAGCAGTAAACAGAGCAATCAGCCCCAGCATTTT.